Listed here are 23 T cell receptor beta chains from one sample, sequenced in a study of blood T cell repertoires in COVID-19. Assay: immunoSEQ multiplex PCR; the TCRdb copy retains only in-frame clones and omits some. The sample has approximately 300,000 clones, 75% to 95% seen once. Specimen: peripheral blood. These TCRs come from a woman aged 30 to 39 with COVID-19, enrolled during active disease.

The CDR3 coding sequence is TGTGCCAGCAGCTTAGAGCTTGGCAATGAGCAGTTCTTC. This translates into CASSLELGNEQFF. The chain couples TRBV7-3 to TRBJ2-1, with D unresolved. Germline loops: CDR1 SGHTA, CDR2 FQGTGA. The CDR3 sequence is 13 residues long. Trimming shortened V by 2 bases and J by 6 bases, and 8 bases separated the two germline ends.

This chain uses TRBV7-2 with TRBJ1-1; D not certain. This CDR3 has 13 residues. Germline CDR1 SGHTA, CDR2 FQGNSA. V lost 1 base, J lost 1 base, and 4 bases lay in between. CDR3 DNA: TGTGCCAGCAGCTTAGAGCAGAACACTGAAGCTTTCTTT. It encodes CASSLEQNTEAFF.

The chain recombines TRBV25-1 with TRBJ2-1, with 7 bases lining up with TRBD1. The CDR3 covers 16 residues. Germline V gene lookup returns CDR1 MGHDK and CDR2 SYGVNS. Losses at the gene ends were 5 bases for V and 2 bases for J; bases not matched to a gene: 9. CDR3 sequence: CASSTSRGTPYNEQFF. CDR3 coding DNA: TGTGCCAGCAGTACAAGCAGGGGGACGCCCTACAATGAGCAGTTCTTC.

The rearrangement links TRBV5-1 to TRBJ2-3; TRBD2 aligns across 12 bases. V lost 2 bases to trimming and J lost 0 bases; unmatched junction nucleotides: 1. From germline, CDR1 is SGHRS and CDR2 YFSETQ. The CDR3 totals 16 residues. The CDR3: CASSFGLAGSTDTQYF. CDR3 DNA: TGCGCCAGCAGCTTTGGACTAGCGGGAAGCACAGATACGCAGTATTTT.

The chain combines TRBV21-1 with TRBJ2-5; no check of the table's D call, TRBD2, against the DNA was made. TRBV21-1 is classified as a pseudogene. This CDR3 contains 16 residues. CDR3 sequence: CASSSRGASAQETQYF. In DNA, the CDR3 is TGTGCCAGCAGCTCCCGGGGGGCTAGCGCACAAGAGACCCAGTACTTC.

For this clone: Other DNA sequences in the sample encode the same CDR3. V gene TRBV7-8 combines with J gene TRBJ1-2; maybe TRBD1 (6 bases). From germline, CDR1 is SGHVS and CDR2 FQNEAQ. Trimming pared 5 bases from V and 2 bases from J, leaving 12 bases between. The CDR3 is 14 residues long. The CDR3 reads CASSLGQGNYGYTF. The CDR3 DNA sequence: TGTGCCAGCAGCCTAGGGCAGGGGAACTATGGCTACACCTTC.

This chain uses TRBV9 with TRBJ2-7, with 10 bases aligning to TRBD1. V was clipped by 4 bases and J by 6 bases; unmatched bases: 10. Germline V gene data show CDR1 as SGDLS and CDR2 as YYNGEE. The CDR3 length is 15 residues. The CDR3 DNA follows: TGTGCCAGCAGCCCGCTCACGGACAGGGGGGGCGAGCAGTACTTC. Encoded protein: CASSPLTDRGGEQYF.

CDR3 bases: TGTGCCAGCACCCCGAGTACTAGCGGGGGTTCCTACAATGAGCAGTTCTTC. Translation: CASTPSTSGGSYNEQFF. The J gene is TRBJ2-1, the V gene TRBV9; 11 bases line up with TRBD2. The CDR3 has 17 amino acids. In germline, CDR1 is SGDLS, CDR2 YYNGEE. V lost 6 bases to trimming and J lost 1 base; unmatched junction nucleotides: 9.

This rearrangement joins TRBV5-1 to TRBJ2-2; 10 bases map to TRBD2. With 3 bases clipped from V and 5 bases from J, the junction kept 13 bases outside the gene matches. The CDR3 is 18 amino acids. Per germline, CDR1 SGHRS and CDR2 YFSETQ. The CDR3 reads CASSSPRSGRAGTGELFF. CDR3 nucleotide sequence: TGCGCCAGCAGCTCACCCCGCAGCGGGAGGGCCGGTACCGGGGAGCTGTTTTTT.

V is TRBV7-3 and J is TRBJ2-3; 8 nucleotides match TRBD1. Germline-derived CDR1 and CDR2 are SGHTA and FQGTGA. V lost 5 bases, J lost 2 bases, and 3 bases stayed unmatched. This CDR3 is 14 amino acids long. CDR3 sequence reads: CASSVQGVTDTQYF. The CDR3 DNA is TGTGCCAGCAGCGTACAGGGGGTCACAGATACGCAGTATTTT.

This chain joins TRBV3-1 (or the pseudogene TRBV3-2) and TRBJ1-5, with D unclear. Germline V gives CDR1 LGHDT, CDR2 YNNKEL (reference sequence). The CDR3 sequence is 14 residues long. Between the trimmed V and J ends, which lost 5 bases and 0 bases, there was a span of 8 bases. CDR3 amino acids: CASSFTDSNQPQHF. For the CDR3, the DNA is TGTGCCAGCAGCTTCACAGATAGCAATCAGCCCCAGCATTTT.

The chain employs TRBV2 and TRBJ1-4; 7 bases agree with TRBD1. Trimming took 6 bases from V and 6 from J; bases not matched to a gene: 7. Germline loops: CDR1 SNHLY, CDR2 FYNNEI. The CDR3 runs to 14 residues. DNA for the CDR3: TGTGCCAGCAGCCGACAGGGACGGGATGAAAAACTGTTTTTT. Translated, it gives CASSRQGRDEKLFF. Full variable domain (outside the CDR3, taken from reference TRBV2 and TRBJ1-4): EPEVTQTPSHQVTQMGQEVILRCVPISNHLYFYWYRQILGQKVEFLVSFYNNEISEKSEIFDDQFSVERPDGSNFTLKIRSTKLEDSAMYFCASSRQGRDEKLFFGSGTQLSVL.

The chain joins TRBV7-2 to TRBJ2-7; 10 nucleotides match TRBD2. The CDR3 runs 15 residues. Trimming removed 2 bases from V and 2 bases from J; junction bases left unmatched: 3. Germline values: CDR1 SGHTA, CDR2 FQGNSA. The DNA for the CDR3 is TGTGCCAGCAGCTTACGCAGCGGGGGGGCCTACGAGCAGTACTTC. Amino acids: CASSLRSGGAYEQYF.

The chain employs TRBV30 and TRBJ2-1, with TRBD2 matching 11 bases. This CDR3 is built from 13 residues. V was clipped by 8 bases and J by 4 bases; unmatched bases: 4. In germline, CDR1 is GTSNPN, CDR2 SVGIG (reference sequence). CDR3 DNA sequence: TGTGCCGTACTAGCGGGGGCTTACAATGAGCAGTTCTTC. As protein: CAVLAGAYNEQFF.

The chain combines TRBV7-9 with TRBJ2-6; no firm D call. The germline V gene has CDR1 SEHNR and CDR2 FQNEAQ (reference sequence). V was cut by 1 base and J by 0 bases, with 4 bases left in between. This CDR3 has 15 residues. The CDR3: CASSLGISGANVLTF. The DNA of the CDR3 is TGTGCCAGCAGCTTAGGTATCTCTGGGGCCAACGTCCTGACTTTC.

This rearrangement joins TRBV27 to TRBJ2-7, with 9 bases lining up with TRBD1. Germline V CDR1 and CDR2: MNHEY, SMNVEV (reference sequence). J was trimmed by 2 bases and V by 5 bases; bases with no gene match: 10. CDR3 length: 16 residues. The CDR3 DNA sequence: TGTGCCAGCAGTCCCCACGGGACAGGGATGACCTACGAGCAGTACTTC. Translation gives CASSPHGTGMTYEQYF.

J is TRBJ2-7 and V is TRBV2, with 9 bases lining up with TRBD1. The CDR3 covers 13 residues. Germline loops: CDR1 SNHLY, CDR2 FYNNEI. Germline trimming cut 7 bases from V and 6 bases from J; bases unmatched to any gene: 7. CDR3 sequence: CASMRDRVGEQYF. In DNA, the CDR3 is TGTGCCAGCATGAGGGACAGGGTAGGCGAGCAGTACTTC.

The rearrangement uses TRBV28 and TRBJ1-5; 8 positions agree with TRBD1. This CDR3 contains 18 residues. Germline trimming cut 4 bases from V and 0 bases from J; bases unmatched to any gene: 11. CDR1 and CDR2 from the germline V gene are MDHEN and SYDVKM. Here the CDR3 reads CASSSYRQGPYSNQPQHF. CDR3 nucleotides: TGTGCCAGCAGTTCTTATCGACAGGGGCCTTATAGCAATCAGCCCCAGCATTTT.

V is TRBV5-5 and J is TRBJ2-7; TRBD1 matches 7 bases. Germline V lookup: CDR1 SGHKS, CDR2 YYEKEE (reference sequence). The CDR3 sequence is 13 residues long. The V gene end was trimmed by 5 bases and the J gene end by 0 bases; junction bases not matched to a gene: 2. The CDR3 here is CASRPGGSYEQYF. The CDR3 DNA follows: TGTGCCAGCAGGCCAGGGGGCTCCTACGAGCAGTACTTC.

The chain couples TRBV6-1 to TRBJ2-7; the D gene is possibly TRBD2 (6 bases). The CDR3 consists of 18 residues. Germline-derived CDR1 and CDR2 are MNHNS and SASEGT. Trimming left V 0 bases short and J 1 base short, with 19 bases between. CDR3 sequence reads: CASSEAGLGGRTSYEQYF. In nucleotides, the CDR3 is TGTGCCAGCAGTGAAGCGGGACTTGGGGGACGTACTTCCTACGAGCAGTACTTC.

This clone has just one count. V and J are TRBV9 and TRBJ1-2; D possibly corresponds to TRBD1 (6 bases). The CDR3 totals 15 residues. Trimming stripped 0 bases from V and 2 bases from J, with 11 bases between. Germline loops: CDR1 SGDLS, CDR2 YYNGEE. CDR3 bases: TGTGCCAGCAGCGTAGATGAGGGGACAAACTATGGCTACACCTTC. It encodes CASSVDEGTNYGYTF. Complete variable domain (other parts from reference TRBV9 and TRBJ1-2): DSGVTQTPKHLITATGQRVTLRCSPRSGDLSVYWYQQSLDQGLQFLIQYYNGEERAKGNILERFSAQQFPDLHSELNLSSLELGDSALYFCASSVDEGTNYGYTFGSGTRLTVV.

This chain joins TRBV5-6 and TRBJ1-2; tentative D call: TRBD1 (6 bases). The CDR3 is 14 residues long. Trimming removed 5 bases at V and 8 bases at J, with 19 bases between. The V gene's germline CDR1 is SGHDT and CDR2 YYEEEE. The CDR3 DNA is TGTGCCAGCAGGAAACGGAGTGGGGGCTTGGGCTACACCTTC. Its protein is CASRKRSGGLGYTF.

This clone turned up a few times. The chain carries TRBV2 and TRBJ2-7, with no clear D. CDR1 is SNHLY, CDR2 FYNNEI, per germline. V lost 7 bases, J lost 3 bases, and 13 bases lay in between. There are 13 residues in the CDR3. This CDR3 reads CASKLTLDYEQYF. The CDR3 DNA reads TGTGCCAGCAAACTAACCCTGGACTACGAGCAGTACTTC.